Reported below is one TCR beta chain. Its target is unknown. A multiplex PCR was run with 60 Vbeta primers and 13 Jbeta primers. Profiled with immunoSEQ multiplex PCR; TCRdb holds only in-frame clones, not every one. The table records fewer than 130,000 clones, approximately 82% of them present only once. This sample was taken from a study of cytomegalovirus exposure and HLA in healthy donors. Study overall: A data release that came early held 80 million to 95 million unique TCRs from HLA-typed donors.

Overall study results and limits: Rarity held for most TCR sequences, but there were some public TCRs that occurred in many donors. It is likely that the observed cluster of highly shared sequence variants was a sequencing artifact. Researchers reported in a later analysis that common viral pathogens appeared linked to several top clusters.

Sequenced: PBMCs. This sequence originates from a man aged 25 to 40 in good health and CMV-seropositive.

As DNA, the CDR3 is TGCGCCAGCAGCCAAGATGGGCGGGGGAAGTACCCCGGGGAGCTGTTTTTT. Its translation is CASSQDGRGKYPGELFF. The chain has TRBV4-3 and TRBJ2-2, with TRBD2 matching 7 bases. This CDR3 is 17 amino acids long. Germline CDR1 is LGHNA and CDR2 is YSLEER. Germline trimming cut 0 bases from V and 6 bases from J; bases unmatched to any gene: 10.